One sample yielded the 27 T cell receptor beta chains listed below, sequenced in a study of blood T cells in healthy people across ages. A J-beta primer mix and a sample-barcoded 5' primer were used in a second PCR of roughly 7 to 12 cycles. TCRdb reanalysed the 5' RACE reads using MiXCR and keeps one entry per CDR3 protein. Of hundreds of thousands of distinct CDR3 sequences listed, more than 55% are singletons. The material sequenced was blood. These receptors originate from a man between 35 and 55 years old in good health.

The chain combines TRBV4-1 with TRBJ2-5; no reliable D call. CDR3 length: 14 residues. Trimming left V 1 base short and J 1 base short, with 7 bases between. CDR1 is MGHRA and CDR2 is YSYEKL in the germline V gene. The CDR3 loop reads CASSQGPTQETQYF. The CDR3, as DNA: TGCGCCAGCAGCCAAGGTCCTACCCAAGAGACCCAGTACTTC.

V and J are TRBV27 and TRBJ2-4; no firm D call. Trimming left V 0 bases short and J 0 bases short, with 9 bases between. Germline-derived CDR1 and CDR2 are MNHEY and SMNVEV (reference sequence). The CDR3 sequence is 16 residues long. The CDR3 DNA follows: TGTGCCAGCAGTTTATCCGGAACACTAGCCAAAAACATTCAGTACTTC. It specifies CASSLSGTLAKNIQYF.

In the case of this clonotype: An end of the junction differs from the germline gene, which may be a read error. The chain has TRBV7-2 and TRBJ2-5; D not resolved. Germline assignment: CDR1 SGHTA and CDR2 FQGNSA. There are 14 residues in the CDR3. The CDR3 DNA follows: TGTGCCAGCAGCTTAAGGGCGAACCAAGAGACCCTGTACTTC. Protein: CASSLRANQETLYF.

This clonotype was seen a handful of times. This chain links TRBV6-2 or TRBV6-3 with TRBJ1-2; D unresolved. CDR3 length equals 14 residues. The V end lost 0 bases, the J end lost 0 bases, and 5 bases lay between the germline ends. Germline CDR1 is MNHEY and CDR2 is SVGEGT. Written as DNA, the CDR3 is TGTGCCAGCAGTTACTCGGGCGCTAACTATGGCTACACCTTC. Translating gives CASSYSGANYGYTF.

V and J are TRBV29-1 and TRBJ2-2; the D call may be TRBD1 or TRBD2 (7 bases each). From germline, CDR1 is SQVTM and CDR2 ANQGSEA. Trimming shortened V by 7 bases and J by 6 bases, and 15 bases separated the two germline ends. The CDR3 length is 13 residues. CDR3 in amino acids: CSAHQGGAGELFF. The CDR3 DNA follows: TGCAGCGCCCATCAGGGGGGGGCCGGGGAGCTGTTTTTT.

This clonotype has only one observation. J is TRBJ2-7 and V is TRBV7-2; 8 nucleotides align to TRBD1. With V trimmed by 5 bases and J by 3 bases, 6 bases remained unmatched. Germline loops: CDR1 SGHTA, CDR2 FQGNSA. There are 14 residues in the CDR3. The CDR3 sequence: CASSPQGAHYEQYF. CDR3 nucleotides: TGTGCCAGCAGCCCGCAGGGGGCACACTACGAGCAGTACTTC.

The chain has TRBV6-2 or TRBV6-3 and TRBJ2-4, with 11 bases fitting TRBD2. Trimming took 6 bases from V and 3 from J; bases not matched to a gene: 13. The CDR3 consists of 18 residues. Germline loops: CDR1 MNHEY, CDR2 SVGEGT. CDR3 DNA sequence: TGTGCCAGCAGGGCCGGGACTAGCGGATTCCTTAGCAAAAACATTCAGTACTTC. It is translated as CASRAGTSGFLSKNIQYF.

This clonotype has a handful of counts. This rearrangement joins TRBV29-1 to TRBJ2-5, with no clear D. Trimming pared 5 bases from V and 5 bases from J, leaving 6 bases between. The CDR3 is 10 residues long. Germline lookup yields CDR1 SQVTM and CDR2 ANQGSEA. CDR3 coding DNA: TGCAGCGTTTCTTGGGAGACCCAGTACTTC. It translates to CSVSWETQYF. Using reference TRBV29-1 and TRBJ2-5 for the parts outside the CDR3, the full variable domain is SAVISQKPSRDICQRGTSLTIQCQVDSQVTMMFWYRQQPGQSLTLIATANQGSEATYESGFVIDKFPISRPNLTFSTLTVSNMSPEDSSIYLCSVSWETQYFGPGTRLLVL.

The CDR3 region is CASREQSSGNTIYF. DNA of the CDR3: TGTGCCAGCAGGGAACAGAGCTCTGGAAACACCATATATTTT. This chain connects TRBV28 to TRBJ1-3; D is unclear. The CDR3 covers 14 residues. The V end lost 6 bases, the J end lost 0 bases, and 9 bases lay between the germline ends. Germline V gene sequence: CDR1 MDHEN, CDR2 SYDVKM.

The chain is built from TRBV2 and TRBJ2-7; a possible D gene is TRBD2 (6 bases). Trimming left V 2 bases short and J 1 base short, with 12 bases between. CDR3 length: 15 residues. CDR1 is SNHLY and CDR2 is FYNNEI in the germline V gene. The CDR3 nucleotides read TGTGCCAGCAGTGAAATAGTCCGGGGGTCCTACGAGCAGTACTTC. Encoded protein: CASSEIVRGSYEQYF.

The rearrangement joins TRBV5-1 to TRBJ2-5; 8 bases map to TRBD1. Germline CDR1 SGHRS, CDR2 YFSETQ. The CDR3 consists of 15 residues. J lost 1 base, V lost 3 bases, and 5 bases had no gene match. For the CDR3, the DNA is TGCGCCAGCAGCTCGACAGGACAGGGCCAAGAGACCCAGTACTTC. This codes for CASSSTGQGQETQYF.

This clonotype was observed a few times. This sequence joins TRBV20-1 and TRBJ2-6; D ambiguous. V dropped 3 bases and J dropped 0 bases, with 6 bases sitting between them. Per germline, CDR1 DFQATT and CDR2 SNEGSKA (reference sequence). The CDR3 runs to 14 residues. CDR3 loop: CSARTNSGANVLTF. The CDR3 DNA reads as TGCAGTGCTAGGACAAACTCTGGGGCCAACGTCCTGACTTTC.

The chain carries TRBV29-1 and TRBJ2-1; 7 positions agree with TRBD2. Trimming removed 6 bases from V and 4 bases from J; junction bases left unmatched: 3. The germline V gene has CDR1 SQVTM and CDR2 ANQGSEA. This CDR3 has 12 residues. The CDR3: CSVASGYNEQFF. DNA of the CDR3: TGCAGCGTCGCTAGCGGTTACAATGAGCAGTTCTTC.

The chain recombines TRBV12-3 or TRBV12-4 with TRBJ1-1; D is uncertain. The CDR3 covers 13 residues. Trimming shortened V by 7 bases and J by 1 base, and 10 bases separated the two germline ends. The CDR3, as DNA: TGTGCCAGCATTGCCAGTGAGAACACTGAAGCTTTCTTT. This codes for CASIASENTEAFF.

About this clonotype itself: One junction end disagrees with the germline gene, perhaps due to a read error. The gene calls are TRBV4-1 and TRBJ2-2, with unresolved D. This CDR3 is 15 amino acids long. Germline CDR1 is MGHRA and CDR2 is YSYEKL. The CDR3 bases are TGCGCCGGCAGAGAGCGCCACAGTATCACCGGGGAGCTGTTTTTT. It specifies CAGRERHSITGELFF.

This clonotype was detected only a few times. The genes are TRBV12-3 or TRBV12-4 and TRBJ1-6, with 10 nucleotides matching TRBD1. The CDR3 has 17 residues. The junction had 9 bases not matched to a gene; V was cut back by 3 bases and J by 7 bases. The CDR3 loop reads CASSFDRGRSGNSPLHF. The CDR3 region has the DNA TGTGCCAGCAGTTTTGACAGGGGGCGCTCAGGGAATTCACCCCTCCACTTT.

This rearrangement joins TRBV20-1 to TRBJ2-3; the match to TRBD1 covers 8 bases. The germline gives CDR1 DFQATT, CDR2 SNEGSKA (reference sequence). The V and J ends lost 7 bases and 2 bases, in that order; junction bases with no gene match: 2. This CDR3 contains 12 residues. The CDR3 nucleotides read TGCAGTGGGACAGGGCACACAGATACGCAGTATTTT. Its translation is CSGTGHTDTQYF.

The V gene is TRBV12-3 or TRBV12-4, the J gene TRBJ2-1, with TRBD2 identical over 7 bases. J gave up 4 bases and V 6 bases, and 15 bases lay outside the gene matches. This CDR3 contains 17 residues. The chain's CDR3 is CASRLEGGGNAYNEQFF. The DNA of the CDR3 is TGTGCCAGCAGACTTGAGGGCGGGGGAAATGCGTACAATGAGCAGTTCTTC.

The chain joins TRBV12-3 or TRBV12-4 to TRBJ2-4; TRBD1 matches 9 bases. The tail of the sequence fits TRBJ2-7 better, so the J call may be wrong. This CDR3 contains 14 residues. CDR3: CASGTGTGLYEQYF. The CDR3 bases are TGTGCCAGCGGAACCGGGACAGGGCTTTACGAGCAGTACTTC.

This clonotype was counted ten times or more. Here the CDR3 reads CATSDKQGNQPQHF. CDR3 DNA: TGTGCCACCAGTGATAAACAGGGAAATCAGCCCCAGCATTTT. The J gene is TRBJ1-5, the V gene TRBV24-1; D may be TRBD1 (6 bases). Trimming left V 3 bases short and J 4 bases short, with 9 bases between. This CDR3 has 14 residues. Germline V gene data show CDR1 as KGHDR and CDR2 as SFDVKD.

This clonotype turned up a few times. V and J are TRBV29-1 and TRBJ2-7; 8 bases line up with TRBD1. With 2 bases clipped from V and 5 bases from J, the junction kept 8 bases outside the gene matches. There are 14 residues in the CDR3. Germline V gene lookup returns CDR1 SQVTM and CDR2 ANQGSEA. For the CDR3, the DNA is TGCAGCGTTGAAAAGACAGGGGTTCAGGACGAGCAGTACTTC. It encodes CSVEKTGVQDEQYF.

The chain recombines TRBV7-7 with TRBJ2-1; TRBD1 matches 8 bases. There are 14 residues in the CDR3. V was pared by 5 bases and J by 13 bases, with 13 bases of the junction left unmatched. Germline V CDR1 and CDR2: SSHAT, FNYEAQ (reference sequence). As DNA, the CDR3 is TGTGCCAGCAGCAGCGGACAGGGCTTGGAGACCCAGTTCTTC. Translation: CASSSGQGLETQFF.

In DNA, the CDR3 is TGCAGTGCGCAAACTCCAGGGGCCGATGGCGAGCAGTACTTC. Protein: CSAQTPGADGEQYF. This chain connects TRBV20-1 to TRBJ2-5; maybe TRBD1 (6 bases). The end of the DNA is better explained by TRBJ2-7, so the J call may be wrong. CDR3 length equals 14 residues. CDR1 and CDR2 from the germline V gene are DFQATT and SNEGSKA (reference sequence).

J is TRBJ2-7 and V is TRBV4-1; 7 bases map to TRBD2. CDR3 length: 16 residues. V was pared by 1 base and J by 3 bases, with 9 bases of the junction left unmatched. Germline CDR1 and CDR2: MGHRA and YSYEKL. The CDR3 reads CASSQVVSGGNYEQYF. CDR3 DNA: TGCGCCAGCAGCCAAGTAGTGTCGGGAGGAAACTACGAGCAGTACTTC.

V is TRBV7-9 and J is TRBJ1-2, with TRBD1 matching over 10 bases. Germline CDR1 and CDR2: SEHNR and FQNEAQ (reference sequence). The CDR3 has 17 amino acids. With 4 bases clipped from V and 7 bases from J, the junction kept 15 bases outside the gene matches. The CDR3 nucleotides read TGTGCCAGCAGCTCCAGTACACCGGGACAGGGGAGGGGTGGCTACACCTTC. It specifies CASSSSTPGQGRGGYTF.

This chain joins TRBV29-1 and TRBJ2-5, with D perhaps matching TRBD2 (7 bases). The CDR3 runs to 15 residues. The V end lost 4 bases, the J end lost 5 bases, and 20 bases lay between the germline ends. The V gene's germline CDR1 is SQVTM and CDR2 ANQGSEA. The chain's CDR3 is CSVAPTQGGRETQYF. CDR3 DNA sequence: TGCAGCGTTGCCCCGACACAGGGAGGGAGGGAGACCCAGTACTTC.

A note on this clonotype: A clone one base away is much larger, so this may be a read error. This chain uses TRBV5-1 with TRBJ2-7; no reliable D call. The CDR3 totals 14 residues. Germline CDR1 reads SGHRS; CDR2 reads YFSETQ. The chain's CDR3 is CATSLDLSSYEQYF. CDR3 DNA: TGCGCCACCAGCTTGGATCTCTCTTCCTACGAGCAGTACTTC.